The following is a TCR beta chain sequence with its context. Germline V gene data show CDR1 as LGHNA and CDR2 as YNFKEQ. The CDR3 contains 13 residues. V lost 1 base to trimming and J lost 6 bases, with 7 bases between them. The sample's time point: blood 2 weeks post-SBRT. Treatment defined: 15 Gy SBRT to primary tumor, nephrectomy 4 weeks later. The tumor was a clear cell renal cell carcinoma. Sequencing used immunoSEQ multiplex PCR; TCRdb keeps in-frame clones, though not all of them. The profile shows some 120,000 clones, 88% of them singletons. These data originate in a study of radiation and T cells in renal cell carcinoma.

The specimen was blood, collected from a patient whose treatment included radiotherapy and nephrectomy. The gene calls are TRBV4-2 and TRBJ2-1; possibly TRBD2 for D (6 bases). The TCR was taken from a woman in her 70s with renal cell carcinoma. CDR3: CASSQVGGNEQFF. DNA for the CDR3: TGTGCCAGCAGCCAAGTCGGGGGCAATGAGCAGTTCTTC.